The 14 T cell receptor beta chains reported below all come from one sample, sequenced in a study of T cells in Graves' hyperthyroidism and ophthalmopathy. TCR beta CDR3 regions were amplified from RNA transcripts. The HTBI primer set drove a first-round RT-PCR of the TCR CDR3. TCRdb ran MiXCR on the multiplex PCR reads and lists one entry per CDR3 protein. The sample includes roughly 630,000 distinct CDR3 sequences, 15% to 19% of them seen just once. Material for sequencing was blood. The receptor set was obtained from a young woman with Graves' hyperthyroidism.

This clonotype was recorded many times. The rearrangement joins TRBV7-9 to TRBJ2-3; 11 nucleotides match TRBD2. This CDR3 has 13 residues. V was pared by 9 bases and J by 6 bases, with 5 bases of the junction left unmatched. CDR1 is SEHNR, CDR2 FQNEAQ, per germline (reference sequence). The CDR3 nucleotides read TGTGCCAGACTAGCGGGAGTAATGGATACGCAGTATTTT. It yields the protein CARLAGVMDTQYF.

This clonotype was seen repeatedly, ten times or more. The chain's CDR3 is CASSRDGDYEQYF. In nucleotides, the CDR3 is TGTGCCAGCAGCCGAGACGGAGACTACGAGCAGTACTTC. The J gene is TRBJ2-7, the V gene TRBV7-3; unclear D gene. This CDR3 region has 13 residues. Trimming stripped 5 bases from V and 3 bases from J, with 11 bases between. From germline, CDR1 is SGHTA and CDR2 FQGTGA.

J is TRBJ1-2 and V is TRBV6-2 or TRBV6-3; D gene uncertain. V was shortened by 5 bases and J by 3 bases, with 7 bases between the two germline ends. The CDR3 loop spans 12 amino acids. Germline loops: CDR1 MNHEY, CDR2 SVGEGT. The CDR3 region has the DNA TGTGCCAGCAGTGTTAGGGACTATGGCTACACCTTC. It encodes CASSVRDYGYTF.

This clonotype is a singleton in its sample. The genes are TRBV19 and TRBJ1-6; D might be TRBD1 (5 bases). CDR3 length equals 14 residues. The germline gives CDR1 LNHDA, CDR2 SQIVND (reference sequence). V lost 3 bases and J lost 9, with 12 bases in between. The CDR3 nucleotides read TGTGCCAGTAGTATCGGCAGGGTTCGTTCACCCCTCCACTTT. Its translation: CASSIGRVRSPLHF.

This clonotype showed up many times. V is TRBV20-1 and J is TRBJ2-1; possible D gene TRBD1, 6 bases. This CDR3 has 15 amino acids. The germline gives CDR1 DFQATT, CDR2 SNEGSKA (reference sequence). Trimming left V 2 bases short and J 9 bases short, with 20 bases between. In DNA, the CDR3 is TGCAGTGCTAGACCACCCAGAGGGGGAGTTGTTGAGCAGTTCTTC. Its protein is CSARPPRGGVVEQFF.

This clonotype was found many times. This rearrangement joins TRBV12-5 to TRBJ2-5; D is tentatively TRBD1 or TRBD2 (9 bases each). The CDR3 runs to 20 residues. From germline, CDR1 is LGHNT and CDR2 FRNRAP. The V gene lost 2 bases and the J gene lost 0 bases, with 25 bases spanning the gap. CDR3 coding DNA: TGTGCTAGTGGTTTGTCTTCCGGGACAGGGACTAGCCCCTACCAAGAGACCCAGTACTTC. Translating gives CASGLSSGTGTSPYQETQYF.

Points on this clonotype: A read error may be the cause here, since a much bigger clone is one base away. The chain has TRBV24-1 and TRBJ2-2; the D gene is possibly TRBD1 (5 bases). The V gene lost 10 bases and the J gene lost 0 bases, with 20 bases spanning the gap. Looked up from germline, CDR1 is KGHDR and CDR2 is SFDVKD. This CDR3 comprises 17 residues. The chain's CDR3 is CATQSGQGPPNTGELFF. CDR3 bases: TGTGCCACTCAATCCGGGCAGGGTCCCCCGAACACCGGGGAGCTGTTTTTT.

This clonotype was observed at least ten times. The chain employs TRBV18 and TRBJ2-1; TRBD2 aligns across 7 bases. The CDR3 loop spans 14 amino acids. The V and J ends lost 3 bases and 7 bases, in that order; junction bases with no gene match: 6. Germline-derived CDR1 and CDR2 are KGHSH and LQKENI. The DNA for the CDR3 is TGTGCCAGCTCACCGGGCGGGAGTAGTAATGAGCAGTTCTTC. Translating it yields CASSPGGSSNEQFF.

The CDR3, as DNA: TGTGCCAGCAGCTTTGAAGGGGGCGCGAGACATGAGCAGTTCTTC. Amino acid sequence: CASSFEGGARHEQFF. The chain combines TRBV13 with TRBJ2-1; 7 bases match TRBD1. This CDR3 spans 15 amino acids. The V gene's germline CDR1 is PRHDT and CDR2 FYEKMQ (reference sequence). The J segment lost 8 bases and the V segment lost 3 bases, leaving 10 bases of the junction unmatched.

This clonotype was found many times. This chain joins TRBV2 and TRBJ1-2; D unclear. The germline gives CDR1 SNHLY, CDR2 FYNNEI. The V and J ends lost 7 bases and 0 bases respectively, with 21 bases between them. This CDR3 region has 17 residues. CDR3 in amino acids: CASKVGRSQSTNYGYTF. The CDR3 bases are TGTGCCAGCAAAGTGGGCAGGAGCCAATCGACTAACTATGGCTACACCTTC.

This clonotype was picked up many times. The CDR3 DNA reads TGTGCCAGCGTAAGACAGGGCGGCGGGATCGACGAGCAGTACTTC. It codes for CASVRQGGGIDEQYF. The chain joins TRBV28 to TRBJ2-7, with D tentatively TRBD1 (7 bases). V shed 8 bases and J shed 5 bases, with 22 bases lying between them. There are 15 residues in the CDR3. Germline values: CDR1 MDHEN, CDR2 SYDVKM.

This clonotype has just a few counts. The chain carries TRBV19 and TRBJ1-2, with D perhaps TRBD1 (5 bases). The CDR3 is 13 residues long. V was cut by 5 bases and J by 4 bases, with 11 bases left in between. Germline-derived CDR1 and CDR2 are LNHDA and SQIVND (reference sequence). The CDR3 protein is CASSPTETYGYTF. The DNA of the CDR3 is TGTGCCAGTAGTCCGACAGAGACCTATGGCTACACCTTC.

This clonotype turned up a few times. A much larger clone differs by one base, so this may be a read error. This chain uses TRBV6-5 with TRBJ2-7; 7 positions agree with TRBD2. The CDR3 covers 16 residues. Per germline, CDR1 MNHEY and CDR2 SVGAGI. CDR3 sequence (DNA): TGTGCCAGCAGTTACGACAGATCGACTAGCTCCTACGAGCGGTACTTC. Translated, it gives CASSYDRSTSSYERYF.

The V gene is TRBV7-6, the J gene TRBJ2-2; 7 nucleotides line up with TRBD2. Trimming took 1 base from V and 6 from J; bases not matched to a gene: 5. Germline values: CDR1 SGHVS, CDR2 FNYEAQ. CDR3 length equals 15 residues. CDR3 residues: CASSLGVAGPGELFF. CDR3 nucleotides: TGTGCCAGCAGCTTAGGGGTAGCGGGCCCCGGGGAGCTGTTTTTT.